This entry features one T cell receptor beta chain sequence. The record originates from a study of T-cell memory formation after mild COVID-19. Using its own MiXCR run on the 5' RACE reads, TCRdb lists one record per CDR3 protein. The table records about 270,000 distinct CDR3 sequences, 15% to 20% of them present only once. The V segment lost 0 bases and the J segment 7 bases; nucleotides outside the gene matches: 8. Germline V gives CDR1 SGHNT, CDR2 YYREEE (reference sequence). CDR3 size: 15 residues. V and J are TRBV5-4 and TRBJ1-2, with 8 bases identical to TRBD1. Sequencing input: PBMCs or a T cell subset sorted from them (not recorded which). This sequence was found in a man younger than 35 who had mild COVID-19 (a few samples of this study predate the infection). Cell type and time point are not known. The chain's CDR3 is CASSLDRSQGAGYTF. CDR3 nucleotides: TGTGCCAGCAGCTTGGATCGGAGTCAGGGGGCTGGCTACACCTTC.